This T cell receptor beta chain was sequenced in a study of blood T cell repertoires in COVID-19. Measured with immunoSEQ multiplex PCR; TCRdb has only the in-frame clones, and not every one. The data contain over 200,000 clones, over 75% of them singletons. Individuals drawn from around 25 US areas were about 18 to 95 years old. Self-reported history from a screening survey and questionnaire set each donor's cohort. This receptor was identified in a woman aged 25 to 45 who had been exposed to COVID-19. The sequenced material came from PBMCs or T cells enriched from blood (not recorded which).

As DNA, the CDR3 is TGTGCCAGCAGCTTAAATAACTTCCCCGCGAACACCGGGGAGCTGTTTTTT. It yields the protein CASSLNNFPANTGELFF. The chain uses TRBV11-3 and TRBJ2-2; D unresolved. V was cut by 2 bases and J by 0 bases, with 13 bases left in between. The CDR3 is 17 residues long. CDR1 is SGHNT and CDR2 is YENEEA in the germline V gene.